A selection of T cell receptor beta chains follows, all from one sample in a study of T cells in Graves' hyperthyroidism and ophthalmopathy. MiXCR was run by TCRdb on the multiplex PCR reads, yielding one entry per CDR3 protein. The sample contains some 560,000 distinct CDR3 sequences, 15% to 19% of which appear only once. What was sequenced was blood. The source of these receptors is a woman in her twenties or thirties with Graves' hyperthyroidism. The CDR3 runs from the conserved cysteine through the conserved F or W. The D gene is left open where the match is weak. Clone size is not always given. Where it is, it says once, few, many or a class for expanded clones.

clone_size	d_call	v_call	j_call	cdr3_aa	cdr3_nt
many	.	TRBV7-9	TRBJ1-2	CASSLAPTNFNYGYTF	TGTGCCAGCAGCTTAGCGCCCACGAATTTTAACTATGGCTACACCTTC
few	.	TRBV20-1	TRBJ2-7	CSARKSYEQYF	TGCAGTGCTAGAAAGTCCTACGAGCAGTACTTC
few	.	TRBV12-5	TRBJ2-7	CASGLVRGGRISYEQYF	TGTGCTAGTGGTTTGGTAAGGGGGGGCCGTATCTCCTACGAGCAGTACTTC
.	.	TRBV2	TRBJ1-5	CASSEALSDQPQHF	TGTGCCAGCAGTGAAGCGTTGTCGGATCAGCCCCAGCATTTT
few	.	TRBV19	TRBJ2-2	CASRGLNSNTGELFF	TGTGCCAGTAGAGGACTGAACTCGAACACCGGGGAGCTGTTTTTT
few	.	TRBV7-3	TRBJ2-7	CASSLRLAHEQYF	TGTGCCAGCAGCTTAAGGCTAGCCCACGAGCAGTACTTC
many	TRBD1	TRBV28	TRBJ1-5	CASSLMSRDRGWNQPQHF	TGTGCCAGCAGTCTAATGTCCCGGGACAGGGGGTGGAATCAGCCCCAGCATTTT
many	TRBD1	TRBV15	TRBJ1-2	CATSRDFGTDNYGYTF	TGTGCCACCAGCAGAGATTTTGGGACAGACAACTATGGCTACACCTTC
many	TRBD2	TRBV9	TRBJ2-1	CASSVSLAASNEQFF	TGTGCCAGCAGCGTAAGTCTAGCGGCCAGCAATGAGCAGTTCTTC
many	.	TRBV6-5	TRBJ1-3	CASSYSRPQGGNTIYF	TGTGCCAGCAGTTACTCCCGCCCGCAGGGTGGAAACACCATATATTTT
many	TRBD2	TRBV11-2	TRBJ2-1	CASSLLAGGNNEQFF	TGTGCCAGCAGCTTATTAGCGGGAGGGAACAATGAGCAGTTCTTC
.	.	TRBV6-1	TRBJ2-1	CASRRLVASNEQFF	TGTGCCAGCAGGCGACTAGTAGCCTCCAATGAGCAGTTCTTC
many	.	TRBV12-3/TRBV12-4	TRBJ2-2	CASSLARTHSNTGELFF	TGTGCCAGCAGCTTGGCAAGGACCCATTCGAACACCGGGGAGCTGTTTTTT
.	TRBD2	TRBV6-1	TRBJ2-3	CASRPYRTSWGSDTQYF	TGTGCCAGCAGGCCCTATCGGACTAGTTGGGGGTCAGATACGCAGTATTTT
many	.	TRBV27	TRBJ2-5	CASSPGAGEAETQYF	TGTGCCAGTAGCCCAGGGGCGGGAGAGGCGGAGACCCAGTACTTC
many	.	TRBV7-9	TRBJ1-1	CASRTVGRGENTEAFF	TGTGCCAGCCGCACCGTCGGCCGCGGGGAGAACACTGAAGCTTTCTTT
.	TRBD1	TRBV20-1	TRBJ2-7	CSARNAGHYRGPYEQYF	TGCAGTGCTAGGAATGCAGGTCATTACAGGGGCCCCTACGAGCAGTACTTC
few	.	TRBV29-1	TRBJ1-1	CSVESRGGAEAFF	TGCAGCGTTGAAAGTCGGGGAGGGGCTGAAGCTTTCTTT
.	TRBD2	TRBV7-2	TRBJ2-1	CASRTGLAEEQFF	TGTGCCAGCAGGACGGGACTAGCGGAAGAGCAGTTCTTC
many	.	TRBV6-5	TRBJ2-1	CASSYSHRGLHYNEQFF	TGTGCCAGCAGTTACTCCCATCGGGGGCTCCATTACAATGAGCAGTTCTTC
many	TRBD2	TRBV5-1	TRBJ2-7	CASSSRGTSGGEQYF	TGCGCCAGCAGCTCCCGAGGGACTAGCGGAGGGGAGCAGTACTTC
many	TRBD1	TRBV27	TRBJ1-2	CASSFSQGAIYGYTF	TGTGCCAGCAGTTTTTCACAGGGGGCGATCTATGGCTACACCTTC
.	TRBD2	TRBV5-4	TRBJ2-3	CASSTGLDRNTQYF	TGTGCCAGCAGCACGGGACTAGATAGGAATACGCAGTATTTT
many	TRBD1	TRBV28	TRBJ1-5	CASSSGQGHQPQHF	TGTGCCAGCAGCAGCGGACAGGGTCATCAGCCCCAGCATTTT
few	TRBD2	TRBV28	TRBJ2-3	CASTNGGAGATDTQYF	TGTGCCAGCACCAACGGAGGGGCGGGAGCGACAGATACGCAGTATTTT
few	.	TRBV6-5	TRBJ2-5	CASSYLREKETQYF	TGTGCCAGCAGTTATCTCCGGGAGAAGGAGACCCAGTACTTC
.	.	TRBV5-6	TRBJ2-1	CASSLVGLSPGGQETLTYNEQFF	TGTGCCAGCAGCTTGGTTGGCCTCTCCCCTGGGGGACAAGAAACCTTAACCTACAATGAGCAGTTCTTC
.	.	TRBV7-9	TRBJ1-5	CASSSFNGQPQHF	TGTGCCAGCAGCTCGTTTAATGGGCAGCCCCAGCATTTT
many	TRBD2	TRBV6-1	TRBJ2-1	CASSSPTSGRIGEQFF	TGTGCCAGCAGTTCCCCGACTAGCGGGAGGATTGGTGAGCAGTTCTTC
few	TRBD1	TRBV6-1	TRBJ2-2	CASSSGQVTGELFF	TGTGCCAGCAGTTCTGGACAGGTCACCGGGGAGCTGTTTTTT
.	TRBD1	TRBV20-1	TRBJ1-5	CSAQQGEDQPQHF	TGCAGTGCGCAACAGGGGGAGGACCAGCCCCAGCATTTT
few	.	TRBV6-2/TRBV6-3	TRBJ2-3	CASSSHPNSDTQYF	TGTGCCAGCAGTTCCCACCCAAACTCAGATACGCAGTATTTT
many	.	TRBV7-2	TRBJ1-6	CASSLGRARGSPLHF	TGTGCCAGCAGCTTAGGACGCGCACGCGGTTCACCCCTCCACTTT
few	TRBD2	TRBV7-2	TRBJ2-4	CASSTAGTSGTAKNIQYF	TGTGCCAGCAGCACAGCGGGGACTAGCGGGACAGCCAAAAACATTCAGTACTTC
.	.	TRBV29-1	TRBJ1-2	CSVEDLGSWGYGYTF	TGCAGCGTTGAAGATCTGGGATCCTGGGGCTATGGCTACACCTTC
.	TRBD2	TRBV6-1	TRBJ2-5	CASTAGVPETQYF	TGTGCCAGCACGGCGGGAGTACCTGAGACCCAGTACTTC
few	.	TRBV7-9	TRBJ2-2	CASSLMGLDSTGELFF	TGTGCCAGCAGCTTAATGGGGTTGGACAGCACCGGGGAGCTGTTTTTT
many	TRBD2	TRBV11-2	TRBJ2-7	CASSLVPSGNYEQYF	TGTGCCAGCAGCTTAGTCCCTAGCGGGAACTACGAGCAGTACTTC
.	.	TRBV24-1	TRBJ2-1	CATSGPLGSGDEQFF	TGTGCCACCAGTGGGCCCCTGGGCTCTGGCGATGAGCAGTTCTTC
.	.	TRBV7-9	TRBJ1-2	CASSLGPGLLSYGYTF	TGTGCCAGCAGCTTAGGCCCGGGACTCCTATCCTATGGCTACACCTTC
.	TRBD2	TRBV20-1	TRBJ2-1	CSARDTSGRYDEQFF	TGCAGTGCTAGAGATACTAGCGGGAGATACGATGAGCAGTTCTTC
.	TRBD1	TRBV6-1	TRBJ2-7	CASSKQGAGYYEQYF	TGTGCCAGCAGTAAACAGGGGGCGGGGTACTACGAGCAGTACTTC
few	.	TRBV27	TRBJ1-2	CASRPQSVWGYGYTF	TGTGCCAGCAGACCTCAAAGTGTATGGGGCTATGGCTACACCTTC
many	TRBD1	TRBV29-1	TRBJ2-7	CSGMDRGGEQYF	TGCAGCGGGATGGACAGGGGCGGGGAGCAGTACTTC
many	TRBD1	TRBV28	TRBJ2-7	CASRRQGSVFYEQYF	TGTGCCAGCAGAAGACAGGGTTCTGTATTCTACGAGCAGTACTTC
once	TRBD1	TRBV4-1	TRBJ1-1	CASSQATWTGNTEAFF	TGCGCCAGCAGCCAAGCTACCTGGACAGGGAACACTGAAGCTTTCTTT
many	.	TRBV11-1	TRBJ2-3	CASSLTEGSTDTQYF	TGTGCCAGCAGCTTAACGGAGGGGAGCACAGATACGCAGTATTTT
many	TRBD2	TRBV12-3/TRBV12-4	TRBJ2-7	CASSTGTSGTSREQYF	TGTGCCAGCAGTACCGGGACTAGCGGGACTTCTCGAGAGCAGTACTTC
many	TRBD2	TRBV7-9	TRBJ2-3	CASSLGGGPPTDTQYF	TGTGCCAGCAGCTTAGGCGGGGGGCCACCCACAGATACGCAGTATTTT